The clone carrying this TCR beta chain was seen repeatedly, ten times or more. Antigen unknown. Amplified TCR beta CDR3 regions derived from RNA transcripts. A first-round RT-PCR of the TCR CDR3 used the HTBI primer set. Each CDR3 protein is one row after TCRdb ran MiXCR on the multiplex PCR reads. Of over 550,000 distinct CDR3 sequences in the sample, 16% were seen once. Germline V gene lookup returns CDR1 MNHEY and CDR2 SVGEGT. The CDR3 runs to 15 residues. V shed 2 bases and J 2 bases; nucleotides not matched to a gene: 3. The data stem from a study of T cells in Graves' hyperthyroidism and ophthalmopathy. General study results and limits: Most thyroid-expanded clonotypes above 0.001 were also found in blood.

Absence of ophthalmopathy progression within 18 months defined stable Graves' hyperthyroidism. With a duration under 2 months, the hyperthyroidism was newly diagnosed in patients aged 18 to 65. Exclusion criteria comprised uncontrolled infection, other autoimmune disease, pregnancy or lactation. The chain uses TRBV6-2 or TRBV6-3 and TRBJ2-3, with TRBD2 matching over 8 bases. The source of this sequence is a young woman with Graves' hyperthyroidism. The sequenced sample consisted of blood. DNA for the CDR3: TGTGCCAGCAGTTACGCGGGGGGCCACACAGATACGCAGTATTTT. Translated: CASSYAGGHTDTQYF.